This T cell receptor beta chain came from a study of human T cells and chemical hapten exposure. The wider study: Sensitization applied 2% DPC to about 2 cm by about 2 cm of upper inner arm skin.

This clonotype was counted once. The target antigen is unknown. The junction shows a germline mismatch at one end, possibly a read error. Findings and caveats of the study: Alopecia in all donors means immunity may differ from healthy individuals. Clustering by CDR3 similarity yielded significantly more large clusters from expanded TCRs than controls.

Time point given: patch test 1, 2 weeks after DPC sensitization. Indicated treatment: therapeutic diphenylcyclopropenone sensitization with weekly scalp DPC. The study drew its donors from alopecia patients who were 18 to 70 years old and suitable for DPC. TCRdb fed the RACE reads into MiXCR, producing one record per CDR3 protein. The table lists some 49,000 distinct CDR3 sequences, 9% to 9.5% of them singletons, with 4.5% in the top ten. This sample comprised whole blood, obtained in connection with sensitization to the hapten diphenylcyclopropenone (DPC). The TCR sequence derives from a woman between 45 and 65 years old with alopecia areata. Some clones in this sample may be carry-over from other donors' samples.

CDR3 in amino acids: CTSSGDRDEQYF. CDR3 nucleotides: TGTACCAGCTCAGGGGACAGGGACGAGCAGTACTTC. This rearrangement joins TRBV18 to TRBJ2-7, with 9 bases lining up with TRBD1. Germline lookup yields CDR1 KGHSH and CDR2 LQKENI. The CDR3 has 12 residues.